These 8 T cell receptor beta chains originate from one sample sequenced in a study of neoadjuvant nivolumab and ipilimumab in lung cancer. Produced via immunoSEQ multiplex PCR; TCRdb's table is partial and in-frame only. The sample yields 6,500 to 8,000 clones, approximately 76% seen once. The source was tumor tissue, collected after neoadjuvant nivolumab, alone or with ipilimumab, at or shortly before surgery. The receptor source for this set is an adult with non-small cell lung cancer.

The rearrangement joins TRBV2 to TRBJ2-7; no reliable D call. The V and J ends lost 3 bases and 0 bases respectively, with 9 bases between them. The CDR3 loop spans 14 amino acids. Germline V CDR1 and CDR2: SNHLY, FYNNEI. CDR3 in DNA: TGTGCCAGCAGTGAGTTAGTAAGCTCCTACGAGCAGTACTTC. The encoded protein is CASSELVSSYEQYF.

This sequence joins TRBV4-1 and TRBJ2-7; 8 bases are shared with TRBD2. Germline CDR1 and CDR2: MGHRA and YSYEKL. J gave up 2 bases and V 0 bases, and 12 bases lay outside the gene matches. The CDR3 is 18 amino acids. The CDR3 sequence: CASSQDIPTSVSPYEQYF. Here the CDR3 DNA reads TGCGCCAGCAGCCAAGATATCCCGACTAGCGTCTCCCCCTACGAGCAGTACTTC.

V is TRBV4-1 and J is TRBJ2-2; the match to TRBD2 covers 12 bases. The CDR3 sequence is 19 residues long. The V and J ends lost 0 bases and 5 bases, in that order; junction bases with no gene match: 10. Germline V gives CDR1 MGHRA, CDR2 YSYEKL. The CDR3 bases are TGCGCCAGCAGCCAAGATTCGACTAGCGGGAGTCTATGGACCGGGGAGCTGTTTTTT. It encodes CASSQDSTSGSLWTGELFF.

The V and J genes are TRBV4-2 and TRBJ2-6; D not resolved. Trimming removed 5 bases from V and 0 bases from J, with 8 bases in between. The CDR3 runs 15 residues. The V gene's germline CDR1 is LGHNA and CDR2 YNFKEQ. The DNA of the CDR3 is TGTGCCAGCAGCGAATGGAGCTCTGGGGCCAACGTCCTGACTTTC. Translation gives CASSEWSSGANVLTF.

The chain carries TRBV5-1 and TRBJ2-1; 7 bases line up with TRBD1. In germline, CDR1 is SGHRS, CDR2 YFSETQ. V lost 5 bases, J lost 8 bases, and 19 bases stayed unmatched. The CDR3 extends over 17 amino acids. The CDR3 loop is CASRAIRDSLSGDEQFF. Here the CDR3 DNA reads TGCGCCAGCAGAGCGATCCGGGACAGTTTATCAGGCGATGAGCAGTTCTTC.

In this sample, this clone turned up a few times. J is TRBJ2-2 and V is TRBV5-1, with 7 bases lining up with TRBD2. The CDR3 has 15 amino acids. Per the germline V gene, CDR1 is SGHRS and CDR2 is YFSETQ. The J segment lost 4 bases and the V segment lost 4 bases, leaving 7 bases of the junction unmatched. For the CDR3, the DNA is TGCGCCAGCAGCACCGGACTAGATAGCACCGGGGAGCTGTTTTTT. This gives the protein CASSTGLDSTGELFF. Together with reference TRBV5-1 and TRBJ2-2, the CDR3 gives the full variable domain: KAGVTQTPRYLIKTRGQQVTLSCSPISGHRSVSWYQQTPGQGLQFLFEYFSETQRNKGNFPGRFSGRQFSNSRSEMNVSTLELGDSALYLCASSTGLDSTGELFFGEGSRLTVL.

The chain couples TRBV9 to TRBJ1-2; D remains ambiguous. The germline gives CDR1 SGDLS, CDR2 YYNGEE. Trimming shortened V by 0 bases and J by 5 bases, and 5 bases separated the two germline ends. The CDR3 totals 12 residues. The CDR3: CASSVAGYGYTF. The CDR3 DNA follows: TGTGCCAGCAGCGTAGCCGGGTATGGCTACACCTTC.

This clone was seen once. The chain combines TRBV5-1 with TRBJ1-4, with D possibly TRBD1 on 6 matching bases. The CDR3 loop spans 14 amino acids. The V gene lost 1 base and the J gene lost 7 bases, with 11 bases spanning the gap. Per germline, CDR1 SGHRS and CDR2 YFSETQ. CDR3 region: CASSLSSGAEKLFF. CDR3 DNA sequence: TGCGCCAGCAGCTTGTCGTCGGGGGCTGAAAAACTGTTTTTT.